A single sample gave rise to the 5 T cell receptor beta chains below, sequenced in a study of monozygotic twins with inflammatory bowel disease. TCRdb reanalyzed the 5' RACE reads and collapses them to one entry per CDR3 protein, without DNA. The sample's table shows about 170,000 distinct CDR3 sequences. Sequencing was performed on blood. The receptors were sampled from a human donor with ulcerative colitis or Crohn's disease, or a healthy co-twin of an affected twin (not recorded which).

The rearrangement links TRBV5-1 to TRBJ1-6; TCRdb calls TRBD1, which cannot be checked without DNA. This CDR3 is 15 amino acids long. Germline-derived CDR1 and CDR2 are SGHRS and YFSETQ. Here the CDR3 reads CASSLTGGRNSPLHF. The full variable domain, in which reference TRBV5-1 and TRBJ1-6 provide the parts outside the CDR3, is KAGVTQTPRYLIKTRGQQVTLSCSPISGHRSVSWYQQTPGQGLQFLFEYFSETQRNKGNFPGRFSGRQFSNSRSEMNVSTLELGDSALYLCASSLTGGRNSPLHFGNGTRLTVT.

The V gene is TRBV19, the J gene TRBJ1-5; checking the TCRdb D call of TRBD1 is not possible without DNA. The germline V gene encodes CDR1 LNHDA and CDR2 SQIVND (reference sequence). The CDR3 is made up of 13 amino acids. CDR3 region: CASGGTGNQPQHF.

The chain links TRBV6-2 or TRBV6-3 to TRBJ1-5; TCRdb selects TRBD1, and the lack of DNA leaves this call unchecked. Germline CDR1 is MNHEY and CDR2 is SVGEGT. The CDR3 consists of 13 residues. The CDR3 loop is CASSYSLRGVQHF.

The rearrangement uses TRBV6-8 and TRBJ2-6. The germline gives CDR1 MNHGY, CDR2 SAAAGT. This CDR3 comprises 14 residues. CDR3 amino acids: CASSHTLRKHVLTF.

The CDR3 reads CASKIHRDTLPQHF. The chain has TRBV27 and TRBJ1-5; TCRdb gives TRBD1 as the D gene, but with no DNA this cannot be confirmed. This CDR3 is 14 amino acids long. Germline V gene sequence: CDR1 MNHEY, CDR2 SMNVEV (reference sequence).